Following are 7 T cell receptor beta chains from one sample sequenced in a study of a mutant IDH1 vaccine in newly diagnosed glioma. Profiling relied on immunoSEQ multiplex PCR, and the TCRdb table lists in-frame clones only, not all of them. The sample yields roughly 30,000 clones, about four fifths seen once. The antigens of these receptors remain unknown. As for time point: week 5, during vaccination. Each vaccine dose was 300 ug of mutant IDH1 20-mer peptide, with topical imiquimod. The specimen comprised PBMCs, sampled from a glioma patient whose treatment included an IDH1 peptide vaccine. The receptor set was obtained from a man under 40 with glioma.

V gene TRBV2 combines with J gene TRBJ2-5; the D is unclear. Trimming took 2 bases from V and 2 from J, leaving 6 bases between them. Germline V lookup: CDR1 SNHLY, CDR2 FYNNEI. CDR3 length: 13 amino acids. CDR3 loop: CASSESRQETQYF. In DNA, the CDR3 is TGTGCCAGCAGTGAATCGCGACAAGAGACCCAGTACTTC.

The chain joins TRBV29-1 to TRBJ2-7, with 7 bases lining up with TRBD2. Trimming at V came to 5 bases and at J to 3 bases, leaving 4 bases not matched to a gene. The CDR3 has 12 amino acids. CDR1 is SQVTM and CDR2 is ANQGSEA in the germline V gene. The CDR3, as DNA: TGCAGCGTTCTGGCGGGGGACTACGAGCAGTACTTC. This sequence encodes CSVLAGDYEQYF.

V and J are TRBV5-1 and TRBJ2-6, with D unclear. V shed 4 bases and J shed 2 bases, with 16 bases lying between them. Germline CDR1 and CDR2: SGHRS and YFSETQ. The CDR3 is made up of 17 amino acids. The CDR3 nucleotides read TGCGCCAGCAGCCGACAACCTACTTTTGCTGGGGCCAACGTCCTGACTTTC. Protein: CASSRQPTFAGANVLTF.

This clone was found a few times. The CDR3 reads CASSLTDRADTQYF. The CDR3 DNA follows: TGTGCCAGCAGCTTAACGGACAGGGCAGATACGCAGTATTTT. The J gene is TRBJ2-3, the V gene TRBV7-9, with 8 nucleotides matching TRBD1. This CDR3 has 14 residues. Germline-derived CDR1 and CDR2 are SEHNR and FQNEAQ (reference sequence). Trimming removed 2 bases from V and 4 bases from J; junction bases left unmatched: 2.

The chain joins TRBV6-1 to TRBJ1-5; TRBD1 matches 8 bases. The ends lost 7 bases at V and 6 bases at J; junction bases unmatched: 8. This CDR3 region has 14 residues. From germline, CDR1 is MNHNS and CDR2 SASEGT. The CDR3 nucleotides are TGTGCCAGCATTCCAACAGGGGGAAGTCAGCCCCAGCATTTT. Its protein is CASIPTGGSQPQHF.

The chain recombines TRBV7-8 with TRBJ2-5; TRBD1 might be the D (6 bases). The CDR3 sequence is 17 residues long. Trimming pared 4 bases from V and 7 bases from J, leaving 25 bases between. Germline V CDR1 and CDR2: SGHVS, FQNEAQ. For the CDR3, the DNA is TGTGCCAGCAGCTCCACTTTCTACAGGTCCGAAGGGGGGACCCAGTACTTC. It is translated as CASSSTFYRSEGGTQYF.

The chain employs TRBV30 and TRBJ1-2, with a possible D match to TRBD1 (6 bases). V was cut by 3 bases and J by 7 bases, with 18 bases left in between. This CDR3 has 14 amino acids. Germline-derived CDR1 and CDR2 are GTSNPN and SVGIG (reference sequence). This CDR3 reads CAWREDRTYAGYTF. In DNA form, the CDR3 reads TGTGCCTGGAGGGAGGACAGAACCTATGCTGGCTACACCTTC. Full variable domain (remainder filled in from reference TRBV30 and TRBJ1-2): SQTIHQWPATLVQPVGSPLSLECTVEGTSNPNLYWYRQAAGRGLQLLFYSVGIGQISSEVPQNLSASRPQDRQFILSSKKLLLSDSGFYLCAWREDRTYAGYTFGSGTRLTVV.